The source of this TCR beta chain is a study of beta chain features in type 1 diabetes. Overall study findings and caveats: Significant though moderate, a shortening of TCRB CDR3s appeared in all four CD4+ subsets of Type 1 diabetes patients.

Investigators reverse transcribed all isolated RNA, so they sequenced expressed TCRB transcripts. Only in-frame clones appear in the TCRdb table, and some are missing; sequencing was by immunoSEQ multiplex PCR. The sample records about 740,000 clones, roughly 13% being singletons. This clone has just a few counts. Its matching antigen is unknown. The specimen sequenced was naive CD4+ T cells from blood. The receptor was derived from a man between 18 and 35 years old with type 1 diabetes.

CDR3 nucleotide sequence: TGTGCCAGCAGCCTTAAGTCGGACTCCGGCGAGCAGTACTTC. Translating it yields CASSLKSDSGEQYF. The chain carries TRBV7-9 and TRBJ2-7, with a weak D call TRBD2 (5 bases). V was trimmed by 5 bases and J by 6 bases, leaving 17 bases between them. Germline CDR1 is SEHNR and CDR2 is FQNEAQ (reference sequence). The length of the CDR3 is 14 residues.